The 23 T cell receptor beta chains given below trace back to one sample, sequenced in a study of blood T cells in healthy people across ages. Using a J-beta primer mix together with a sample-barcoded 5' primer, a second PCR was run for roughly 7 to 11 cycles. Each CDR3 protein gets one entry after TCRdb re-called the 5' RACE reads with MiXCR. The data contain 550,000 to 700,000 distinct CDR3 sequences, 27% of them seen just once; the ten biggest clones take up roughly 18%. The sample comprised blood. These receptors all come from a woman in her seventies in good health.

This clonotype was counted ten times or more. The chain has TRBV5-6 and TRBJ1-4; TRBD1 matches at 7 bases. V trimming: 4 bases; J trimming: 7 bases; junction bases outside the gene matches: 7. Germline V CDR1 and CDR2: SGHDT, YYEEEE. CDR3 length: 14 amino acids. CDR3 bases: TGTGCCAGCAGCCCGACAGGGAGGGGTGAAAAACTGTTTTTT. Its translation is CASSPTGRGEKLFF. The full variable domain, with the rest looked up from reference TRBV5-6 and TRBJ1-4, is DAGVTQSPTHLIKTRGQQVTLRCSPKSGHDTVSWYQQALGQGPQFIFQYYEEEERQRGNFPDRFSGHQFPNYSSELNVNALLLGDSALYLCASSPTGRGEKLFFGSGTQLSVL.

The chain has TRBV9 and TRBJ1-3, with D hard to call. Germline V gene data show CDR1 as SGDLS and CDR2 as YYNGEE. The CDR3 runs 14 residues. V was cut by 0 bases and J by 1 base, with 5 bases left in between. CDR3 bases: TGTGCCAGCAGCGTAGAACCTTCTGGAAACACCATATATTTT. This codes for CASSVEPSGNTIYF.

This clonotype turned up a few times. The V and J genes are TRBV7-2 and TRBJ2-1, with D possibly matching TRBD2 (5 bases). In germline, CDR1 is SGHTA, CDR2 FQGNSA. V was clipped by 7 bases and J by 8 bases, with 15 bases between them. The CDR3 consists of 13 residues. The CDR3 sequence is CASTRARGDEQFF. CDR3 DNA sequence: TGTGCCAGCACGAGGGCCCGAGGCGATGAGCAGTTCTTC. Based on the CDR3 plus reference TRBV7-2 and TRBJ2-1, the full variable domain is GAGVSQSPSNKVTEKGKDVELRCDPISGHTALYWYRQSLGQGLEFLIYFQGNSAPDKSGLPSDRFSAERTGGSVSTLTIQRTQQEDSAVYLCASTRARGDEQFFGPGTRLTVL.

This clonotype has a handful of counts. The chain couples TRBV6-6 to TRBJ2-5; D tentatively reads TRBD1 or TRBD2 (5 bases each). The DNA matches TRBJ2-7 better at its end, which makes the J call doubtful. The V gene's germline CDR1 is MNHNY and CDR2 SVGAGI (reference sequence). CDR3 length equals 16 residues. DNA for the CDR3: TGTGCCAGCAGTTACAGTTTTGGGGGAAGTTCCTACGAGCAGTACTTC. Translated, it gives CASSYSFGGSSYEQYF.

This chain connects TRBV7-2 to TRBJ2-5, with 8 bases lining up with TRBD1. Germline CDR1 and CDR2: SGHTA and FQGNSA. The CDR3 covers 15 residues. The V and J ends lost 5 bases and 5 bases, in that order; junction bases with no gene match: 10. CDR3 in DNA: TGTGCCAGCAGCCAAGACAGGGGAGTCGGGGAGACCCAGTACTTC. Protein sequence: CASSQDRGVGETQYF.

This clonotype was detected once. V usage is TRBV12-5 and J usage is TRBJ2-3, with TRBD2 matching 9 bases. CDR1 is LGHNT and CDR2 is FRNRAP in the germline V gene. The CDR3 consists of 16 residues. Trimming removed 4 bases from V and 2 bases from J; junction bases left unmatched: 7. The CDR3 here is CASGSGASGVTDTQYF. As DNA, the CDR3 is TGTGCTAGTGGTTCAGGGGCTAGCGGGGTCACAGATACGCAGTATTTT.

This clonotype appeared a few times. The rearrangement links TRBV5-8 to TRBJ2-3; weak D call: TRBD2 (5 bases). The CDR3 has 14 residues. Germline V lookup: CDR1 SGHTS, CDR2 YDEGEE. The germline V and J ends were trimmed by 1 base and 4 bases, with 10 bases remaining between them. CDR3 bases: TGTGCCAGCAGCTTGCAGACCGGGGCAGATACGCAGTATTTT. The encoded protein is CASSLQTGADTQYF.

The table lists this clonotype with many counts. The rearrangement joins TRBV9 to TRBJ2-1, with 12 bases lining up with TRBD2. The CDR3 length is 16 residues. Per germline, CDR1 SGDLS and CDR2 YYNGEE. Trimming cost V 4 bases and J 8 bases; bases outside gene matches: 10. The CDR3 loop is CASSLGTSGLWDEQFF. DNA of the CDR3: TGTGCCAGCAGCCTCGGGACTAGCGGGCTATGGGATGAGCAGTTCTTC.

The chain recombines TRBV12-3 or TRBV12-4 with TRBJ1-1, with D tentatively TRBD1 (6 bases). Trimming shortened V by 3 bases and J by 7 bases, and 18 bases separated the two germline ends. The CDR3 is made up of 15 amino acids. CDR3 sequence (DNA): TGTGCCAGCAGTTTCCTCGGAGGGGGTGACCTTGAAGCTTTCTTT. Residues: CASSFLGGGDLEAFF.

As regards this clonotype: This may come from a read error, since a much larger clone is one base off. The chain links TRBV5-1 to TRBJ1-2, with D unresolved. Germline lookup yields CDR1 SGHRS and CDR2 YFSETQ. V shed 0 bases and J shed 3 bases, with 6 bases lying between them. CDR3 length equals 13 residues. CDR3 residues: CASSLGHDYGYTF. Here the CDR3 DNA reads TGCGCCAGCAGCTTGGGACATGACTATGGCTACACCTTC.

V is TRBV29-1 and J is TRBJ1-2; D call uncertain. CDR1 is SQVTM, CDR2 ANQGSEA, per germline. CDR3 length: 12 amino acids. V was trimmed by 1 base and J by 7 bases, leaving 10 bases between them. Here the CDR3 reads CSVEGNERGYTF. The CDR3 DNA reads TGCAGCGTTGAAGGGAACGAACGTGGCTACACCTTC.

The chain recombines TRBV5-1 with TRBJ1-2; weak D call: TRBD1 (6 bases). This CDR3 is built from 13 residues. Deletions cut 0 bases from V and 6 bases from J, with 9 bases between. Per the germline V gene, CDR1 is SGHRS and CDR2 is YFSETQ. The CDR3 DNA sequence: TGCGCCAGCAGCTTGGTTCCAGGGGATGGCTACACCTTC. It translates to CASSLVPGDGYTF. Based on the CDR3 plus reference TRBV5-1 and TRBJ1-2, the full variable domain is KAGVTQTPRYLIKTRGQQVTLSCSPISGHRSVSWYQQTPGQGLQFLFEYFSETQRNKGNFPGRFSGRQFSNSRSEMNVSTLELGDSALYLCASSLVPGDGYTFGSGTRLTVV.

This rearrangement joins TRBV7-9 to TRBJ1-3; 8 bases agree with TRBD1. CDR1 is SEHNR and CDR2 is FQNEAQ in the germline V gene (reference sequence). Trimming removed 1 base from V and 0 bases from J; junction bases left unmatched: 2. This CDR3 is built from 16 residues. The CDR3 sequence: CASSLGDRLSGNTIYF. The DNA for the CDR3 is TGTGCCAGCAGCTTAGGGGACAGGCTCTCTGGAAACACCATATATTTT.

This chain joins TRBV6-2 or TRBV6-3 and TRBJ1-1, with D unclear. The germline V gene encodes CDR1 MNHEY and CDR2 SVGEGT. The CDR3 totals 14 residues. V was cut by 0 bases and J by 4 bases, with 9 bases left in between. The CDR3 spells CASSYSNLRTEAFF. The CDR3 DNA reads TGTGCCAGCAGTTACTCGAACCTTCGCACTGAAGCTTTCTTT.

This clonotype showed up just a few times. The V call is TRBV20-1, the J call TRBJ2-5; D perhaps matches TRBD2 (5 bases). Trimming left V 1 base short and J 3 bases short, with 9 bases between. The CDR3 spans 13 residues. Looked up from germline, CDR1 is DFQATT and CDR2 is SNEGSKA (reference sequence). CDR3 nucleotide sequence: TGCAGTGCTAGAGCGGGGAACGAAGAGACCCAGTACTTC. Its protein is CSARAGNEETQYF.

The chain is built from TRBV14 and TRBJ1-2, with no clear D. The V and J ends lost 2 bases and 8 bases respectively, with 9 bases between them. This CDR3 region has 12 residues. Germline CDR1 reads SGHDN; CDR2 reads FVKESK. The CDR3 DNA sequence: TGTGCCAGCAGCCAATACCCCTACGGCTACACCTTC. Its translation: CASSQYPYGYTF.

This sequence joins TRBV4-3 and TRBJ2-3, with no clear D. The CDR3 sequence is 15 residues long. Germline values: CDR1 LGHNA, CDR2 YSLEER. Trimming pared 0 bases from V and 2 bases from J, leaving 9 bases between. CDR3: CASSQEWAATDTQYF. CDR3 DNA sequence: TGCGCCAGCAGCCAAGAATGGGCTGCCACAGATACGCAGTATTTT.

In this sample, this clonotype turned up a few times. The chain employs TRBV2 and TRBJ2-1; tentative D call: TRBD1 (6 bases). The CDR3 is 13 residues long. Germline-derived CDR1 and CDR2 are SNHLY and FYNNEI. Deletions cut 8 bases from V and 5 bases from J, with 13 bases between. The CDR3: CASGLGTHNEQFF. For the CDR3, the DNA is TGTGCCAGCGGCCTCGGGACACACAATGAGCAGTTCTTC.

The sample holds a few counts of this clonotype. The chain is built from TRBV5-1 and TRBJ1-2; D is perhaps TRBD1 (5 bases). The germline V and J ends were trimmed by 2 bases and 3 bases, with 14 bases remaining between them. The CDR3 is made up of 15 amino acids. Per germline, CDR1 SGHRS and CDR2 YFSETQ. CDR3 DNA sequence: TGCGCCAGCAGCTTTGACAGTTCCCAAGACTATGGCTACACCTTC. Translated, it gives CASSFDSSQDYGYTF.

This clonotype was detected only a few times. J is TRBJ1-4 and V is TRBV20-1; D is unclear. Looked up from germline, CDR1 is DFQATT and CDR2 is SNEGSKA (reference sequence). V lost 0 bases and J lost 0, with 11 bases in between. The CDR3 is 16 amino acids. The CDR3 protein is CSAREATATTNEKLFF. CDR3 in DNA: TGCAGTGCTAGAGAGGCAACAGCGACAACTAATGAAAAACTGTTTTTT.

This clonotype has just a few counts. The CDR3 DNA follows: TGTGCCAGCAGCCCCCAGGGACTGGCAGTAAGGGCCCAGTACTTC. Translation: CASSPQGLAVRAQYF. The chain couples TRBV11-2 to TRBJ2-5; D may be TRBD2 (6 bases). Germline V gene data show CDR1 as SGHAT and CDR2 as FQNNGV. The CDR3 consists of 15 residues. The V end was cut by 5 bases, the J end by 9 bases, with 22 bases between. Combining the CDR3 with reference TRBV11-2 and TRBJ2-5 gives the whole variable domain EAGVAQSPRYKIIEKRQSVAFWCNPISGHATLYWYQQILGQGPKLLIQFQNNGVVDDSQLPKDRFSAERLKGVDSTLKIQPAKLEDSAVYLCASSPQGLAVRAQYFGPGTRLLVL.

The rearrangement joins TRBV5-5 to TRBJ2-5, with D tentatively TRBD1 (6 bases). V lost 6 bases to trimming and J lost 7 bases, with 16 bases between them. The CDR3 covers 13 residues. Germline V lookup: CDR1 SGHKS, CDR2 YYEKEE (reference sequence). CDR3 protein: CASINGAGATQYF. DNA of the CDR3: TGTGCCAGCATCAACGGCGCAGGGGCGACCCAGTACTTC.

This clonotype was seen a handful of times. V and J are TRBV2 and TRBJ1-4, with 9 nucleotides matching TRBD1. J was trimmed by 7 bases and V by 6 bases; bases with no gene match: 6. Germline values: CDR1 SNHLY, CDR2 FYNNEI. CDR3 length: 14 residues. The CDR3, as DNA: TGTGCCAGCAGCCAGGACAGGGGTCGTGAAAAACTGTTTTTT. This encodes CASSQDRGREKLFF.